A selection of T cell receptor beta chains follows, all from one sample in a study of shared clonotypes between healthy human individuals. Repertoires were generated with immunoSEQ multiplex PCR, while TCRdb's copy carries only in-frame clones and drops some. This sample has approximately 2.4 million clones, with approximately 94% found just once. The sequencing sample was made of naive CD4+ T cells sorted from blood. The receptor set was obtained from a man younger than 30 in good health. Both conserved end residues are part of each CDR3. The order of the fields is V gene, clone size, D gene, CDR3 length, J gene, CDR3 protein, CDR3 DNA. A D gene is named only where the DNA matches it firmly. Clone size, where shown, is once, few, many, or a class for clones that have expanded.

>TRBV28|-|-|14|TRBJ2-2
CASSFGLASGELFF
TGTGCCAGCAGTTTTGGTCTAGCGTCCGGGGAGCTGTTTTTT
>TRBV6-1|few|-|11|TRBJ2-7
CASSDRYEQYF
TGTGCCAGCAGTGACCGCTACGAGCAGTACTTC
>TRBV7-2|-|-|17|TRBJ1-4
CASSLDGWGRGDEKLFF
TGTGCCAGCAGCTTAGACGGTTGGGGCAGGGGCGATGAAAAACTGTTTTTT
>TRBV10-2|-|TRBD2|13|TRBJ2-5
CASRGEGRETQYF
TGCGCCAGCAGGGGGGAGGGCCGGGAGACCCAGTACTTC
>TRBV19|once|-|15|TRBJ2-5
CASSIGSGGEGSQYF
TGTGCCAGTAGTATAGGGTCAGGAGGTGAAGGGTCCCAGTACTTC
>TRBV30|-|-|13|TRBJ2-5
CAWWQEYQETQYF
TGTGCCTGGTGGCAGGAGTACCAAGAGACCCAGTACTTC
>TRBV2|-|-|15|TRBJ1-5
CASSNREKGNQPQHF
TGTGCCAGCAGTAACAGGGAAAAAGGGAATCAGCCCCAGCATTTT
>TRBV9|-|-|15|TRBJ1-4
CASSPGPLLYEKLFF
TGTGCCAGCAGCCCCGGGCCTCTGCTTTATGAAAAACTGTTTTTT
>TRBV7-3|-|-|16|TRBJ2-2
CASSSAGIANTGELFF
TGTGCCAGCAGCTCCGCAGGGATAGCGAACACCGGGGAGCTGTTTTTT
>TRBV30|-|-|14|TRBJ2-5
CAWSLSMNRETQYF
TGTGCCTGGAGTCTTTCGATGAATCGAGAGACCCAGTACTTC
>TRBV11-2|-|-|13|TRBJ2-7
CASSLAGAVEQYF
TGTGCCAGCAGCTTAGCGGGGGCGGTTGAGCAGTACTTC
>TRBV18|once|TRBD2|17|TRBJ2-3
CASSPLRLAGTTDTQYF
TGTGCCAGCTCACCACTCCGCCTAGCGGGGACCACAGATACGCAGTATTTT
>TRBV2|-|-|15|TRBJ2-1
CASSLMGRSYNEQFF
TGTGCCAGCAGCTTGATGGGGAGGTCCTACAATGAGCAGTTCTTC
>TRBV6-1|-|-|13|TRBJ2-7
CASSVQPSGEQYF
TGTGCCAGCAGTGTCCAGCCTTCGGGCGAGCAGTACTTC
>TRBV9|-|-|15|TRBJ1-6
CASSVVGQANSPLHF
TGTGCCAGCAGCGTAGTGGGGCAGGCTAATTCACCCCTCCACTTT
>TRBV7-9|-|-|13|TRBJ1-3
CASSLQSGNTIYF
TGTGCCAGCAGCTTGCAGTCGGGAAACACCATATATTTT
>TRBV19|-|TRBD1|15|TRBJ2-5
CASTSGTGGMETQYF
TGTGCCAGTACATCCGGGACAGGGGGCATGGAGACCCAGTACTTC
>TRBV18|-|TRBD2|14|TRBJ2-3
CASSPASGIDTQYF
TGTGCCAGCTCACCGGCTAGCGGGATTGATACGCAGTATTTT
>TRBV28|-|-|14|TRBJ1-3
CASSLSGDGNTIYF
TGTGCCAGCAGTTTATCGGGGGACGGAAACACCATATATTTT
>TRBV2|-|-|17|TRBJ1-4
CASRMETPYRVNEKLFF
TGTGCCAGCAGGATGGAAACACCCTATCGGGTGAATGAAAAACTGTTTTTT
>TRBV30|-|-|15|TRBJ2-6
CAWSETGGGLDVLTF
TGTGCCTGGAGTGAAACCGGCGGGGGCCTGGACGTCCTGACTTTC
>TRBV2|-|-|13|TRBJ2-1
CASRGDSYNEQFF
TGTGCCAGCAGGGGGGACTCCTACAATGAGCAGTTCTTC
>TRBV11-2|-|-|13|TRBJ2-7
CASSFDGSYEQYF
TGTGCCAGCAGCTTTGACGGATCCTACGAGCAGTACTTC
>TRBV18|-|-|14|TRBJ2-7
CASSPGQSYYEQYF
TGTGCCAGCTCACCCGGCCAGAGCTACTACGAGCAGTACTTC
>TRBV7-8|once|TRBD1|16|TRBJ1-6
CASSLGQGARNSPLHF
TGTGCCAGCAGCTTAGGACAGGGGGCGCGAAATTCACCCCTCCACTTT
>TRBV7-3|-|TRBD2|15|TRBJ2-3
CASSLQAGDTDTQYF
TGTGCCAGCAGCTTACAGGCGGGGGACACAGATACGCAGTATTTT
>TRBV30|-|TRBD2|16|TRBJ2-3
CAWSVASGGSTDTQYF
TGTGCCTGGAGTGTGGCTAGCGGGGGAAGCACAGATACGCAGTATTTT
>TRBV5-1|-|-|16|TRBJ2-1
CASSLGGQRAYNEQFF
TGCGCCAGCAGCTTGGGGGGCCAGCGCGCCTACAATGAGCAGTTCTTC
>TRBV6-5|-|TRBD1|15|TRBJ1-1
CASSYSKGTGDRAFF
TGTGCCAGCAGTTACTCGAAGGGGACAGGGGATAGGGCTTTCTTT
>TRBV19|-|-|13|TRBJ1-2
CASSIMVGNGYTF
TGTGCCAGTAGTATAATGGTCGGGAACGGCTACACCTTC
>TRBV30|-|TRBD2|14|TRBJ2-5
CAWSIAGRGETQYF
TGTGCCTGGAGCATAGCGGGACGCGGTGAGACCCAGTACTTC
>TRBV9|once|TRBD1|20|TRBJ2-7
CASSVGIGQGSSKSSYEQYF
TGTGCCAGCAGCGTAGGTATTGGACAGGGGTCTAGTAAGAGCTCCTACGAGCAGTACTTC
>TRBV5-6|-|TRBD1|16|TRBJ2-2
CASSYNRGRTTGELFF
TGTGCCAGCAGCTACAACAGGGGGCGGACCACCGGGGAGCTGTTTTTT
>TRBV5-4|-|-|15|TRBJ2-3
CASSFLGTGTDTQYF
TGTGCCAGCAGCTTCCTCGGGACCGGCACAGATACGCAGTATTTT
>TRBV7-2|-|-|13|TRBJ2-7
CASSLEQYYEQYF
TGTGCCAGCAGCTTAGAGCAGTACTACGAGCAGTACTTC
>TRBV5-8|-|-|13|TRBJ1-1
CASTIRGSTEAFF
TGTGCCAGCACCATTCGGGGGTCCACTGAAGCTTTCTTT
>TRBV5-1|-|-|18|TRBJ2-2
CASSSWPGTAAKAGELFF
TGCGCCAGCAGCTCCTGGCCGGGGACCGCCGCTAAGGCCGGGGAGCTGTTTTTT
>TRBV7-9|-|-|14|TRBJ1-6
CANAGPGSNSPLHF
TGTGCCAACGCCGGGCCAGGCAGCAATTCACCCCTCCACTTT
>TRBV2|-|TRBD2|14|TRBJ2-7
CASSSLAGLTQQYF
TGTGCCAGCAGTTCACTAGCGGGCCTTACCCAGCAGTACTTC
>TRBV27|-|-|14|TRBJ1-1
CASSSSDSLYEAFF
TGTGCCAGCAGTTCCTCGGACAGTCTTTATGAAGCTTTCTTT
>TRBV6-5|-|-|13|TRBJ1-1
CASGRGAHTEAFF
TGTGCCAGTGGGCGAGGCGCGCACACTGAAGCTTTCTTT
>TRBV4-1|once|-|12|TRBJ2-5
CASSQAWGTQYF
TGCGCCAGCAGCCAAGCCTGGGGAACCCAGTACTTC
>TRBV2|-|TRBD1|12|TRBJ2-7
CASGTGSYEQYF
TGTGCCAGCGGGACAGGGTCCTACGAGCAGTACTTC
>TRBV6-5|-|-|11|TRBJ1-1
CASSYHAVAFF
TGTGCCAGCAGTTACCACGCCGTGGCTTTCTTT
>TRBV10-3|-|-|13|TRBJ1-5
CAITPGSNQPQHF
TGTGCCATCACCCCGGGGAGCAATCAGCCCCAGCATTTT
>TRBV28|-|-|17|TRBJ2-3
CASRVPAGGPSTDTQYF
TGTGCCAGCAGGGTTCCCGCTGGGGGTCCTAGCACAGATACGCAGTATTTT
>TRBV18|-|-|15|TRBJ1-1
CASSPPNQPNTEAFF
TGTGCCAGCTCACCACCAAATCAACCGAACACTGAAGCTTTCTTT
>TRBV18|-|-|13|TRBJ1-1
CASSENGGTEAFF
TGTGCCAGCTCAGAAAACGGGGGCACTGAAGCTTTCTTT
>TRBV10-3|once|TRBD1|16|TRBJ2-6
CAIRWTGGAGANVLTF
TGTGCCATCAGGTGGACAGGGGGCGCTGGGGCCAACGTCCTGACTTTC
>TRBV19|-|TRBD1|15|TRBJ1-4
CASSPGDRQRGKLFF
TGTGCCAGTAGTCCTGGGGACAGGCAGCGTGGAAAACTGTTTTTT
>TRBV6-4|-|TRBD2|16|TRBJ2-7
CASSYRGTSGSYEQYF
TGTGCCAGCAGCTACAGAGGGACTAGCGGATCCTACGAGCAGTACTTC
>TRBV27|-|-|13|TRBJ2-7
CASRKQGSYEQYF
TGTGCCAGCAGGAAACAGGGTTCCTACGAGCAGTACTTC
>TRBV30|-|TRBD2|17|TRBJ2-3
CAWGSGTSGSSTDTQYF
TGTGCCTGGGGGTCCGGGACTAGCGGGAGCAGCACAGATACGCAGTATTTT
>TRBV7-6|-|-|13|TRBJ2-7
CASSLAHSYEQYF
TGTGCCAGCAGCTTGGCCCATTCCTACGAGCAGTACTTC
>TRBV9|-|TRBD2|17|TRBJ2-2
CASSPRGAGANTGELFF
TGTGCCAGCAGCCCCCGGGGAGCGGGGGCCAACACCGGGGAGCTGTTTTTT
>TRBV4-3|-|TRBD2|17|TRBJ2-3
CASSLQLAGGPADTQYF
TGCGCCAGCAGCCTCCAACTAGCGGGAGGGCCCGCAGATACGCAGTATTTT
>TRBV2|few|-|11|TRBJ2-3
CASRVPDTQYF
TGTGCCAGCAGGGTCCCCGATACGCAGTATTTT
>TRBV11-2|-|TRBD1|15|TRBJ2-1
CASSLEGTGVNEQFF
TGTGCCAGCAGCTTAGAGGGGACAGGGGTAAATGAGCAGTTCTTC